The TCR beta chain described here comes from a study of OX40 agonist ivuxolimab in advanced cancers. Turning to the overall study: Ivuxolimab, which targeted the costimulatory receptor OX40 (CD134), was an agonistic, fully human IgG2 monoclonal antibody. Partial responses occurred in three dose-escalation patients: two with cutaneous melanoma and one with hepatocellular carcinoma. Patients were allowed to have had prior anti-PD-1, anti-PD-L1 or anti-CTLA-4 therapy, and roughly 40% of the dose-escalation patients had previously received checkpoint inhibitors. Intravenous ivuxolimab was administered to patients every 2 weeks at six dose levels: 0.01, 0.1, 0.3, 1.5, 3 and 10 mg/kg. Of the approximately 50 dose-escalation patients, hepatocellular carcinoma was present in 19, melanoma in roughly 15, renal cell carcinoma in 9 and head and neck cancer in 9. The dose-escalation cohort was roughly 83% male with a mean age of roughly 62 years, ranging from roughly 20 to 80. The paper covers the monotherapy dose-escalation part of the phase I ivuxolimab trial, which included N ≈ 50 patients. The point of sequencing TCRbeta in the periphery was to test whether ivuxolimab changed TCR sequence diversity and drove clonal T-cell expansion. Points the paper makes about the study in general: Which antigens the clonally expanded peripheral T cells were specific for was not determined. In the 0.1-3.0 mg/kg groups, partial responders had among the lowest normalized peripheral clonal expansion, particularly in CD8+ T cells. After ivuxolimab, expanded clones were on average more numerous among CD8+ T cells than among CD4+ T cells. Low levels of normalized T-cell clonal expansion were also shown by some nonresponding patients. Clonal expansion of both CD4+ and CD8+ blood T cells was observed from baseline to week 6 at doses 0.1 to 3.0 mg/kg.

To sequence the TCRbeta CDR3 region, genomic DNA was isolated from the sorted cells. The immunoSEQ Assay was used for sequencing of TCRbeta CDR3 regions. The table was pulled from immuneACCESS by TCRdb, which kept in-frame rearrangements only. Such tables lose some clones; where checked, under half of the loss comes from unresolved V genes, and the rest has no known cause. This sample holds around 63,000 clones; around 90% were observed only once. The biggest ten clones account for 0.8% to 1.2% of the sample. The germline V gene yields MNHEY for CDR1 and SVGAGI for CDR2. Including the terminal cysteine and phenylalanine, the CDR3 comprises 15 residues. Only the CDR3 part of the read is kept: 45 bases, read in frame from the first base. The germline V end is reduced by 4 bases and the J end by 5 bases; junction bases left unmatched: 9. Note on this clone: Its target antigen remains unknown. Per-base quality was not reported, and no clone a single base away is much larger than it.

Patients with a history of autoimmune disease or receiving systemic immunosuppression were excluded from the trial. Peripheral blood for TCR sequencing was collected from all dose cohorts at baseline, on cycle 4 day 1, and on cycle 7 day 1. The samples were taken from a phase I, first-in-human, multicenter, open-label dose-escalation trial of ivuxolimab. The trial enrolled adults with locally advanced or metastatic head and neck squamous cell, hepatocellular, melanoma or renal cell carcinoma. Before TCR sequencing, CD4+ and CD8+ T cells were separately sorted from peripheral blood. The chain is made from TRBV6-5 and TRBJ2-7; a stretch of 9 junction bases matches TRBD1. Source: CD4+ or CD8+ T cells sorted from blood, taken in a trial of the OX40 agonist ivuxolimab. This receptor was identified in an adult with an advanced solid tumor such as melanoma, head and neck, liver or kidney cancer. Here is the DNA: TGTGCCAGCAGTTTCTCGGACAGGGGAGGAAACGAGCAGTACTTC. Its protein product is CASSFSDRGGNEQYF.